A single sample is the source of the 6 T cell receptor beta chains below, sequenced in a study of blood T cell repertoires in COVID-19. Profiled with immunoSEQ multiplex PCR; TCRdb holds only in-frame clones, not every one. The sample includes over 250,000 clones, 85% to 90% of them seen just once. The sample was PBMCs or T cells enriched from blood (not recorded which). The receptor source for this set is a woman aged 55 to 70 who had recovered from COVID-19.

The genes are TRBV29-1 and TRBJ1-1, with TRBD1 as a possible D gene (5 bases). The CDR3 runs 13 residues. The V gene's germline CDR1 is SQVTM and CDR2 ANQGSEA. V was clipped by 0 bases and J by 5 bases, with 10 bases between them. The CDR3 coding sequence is TGCAGCGTTGAAGACGGGGGGGTTACTGAAGCTTTCTTT. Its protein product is CSVEDGGVTEAFF.

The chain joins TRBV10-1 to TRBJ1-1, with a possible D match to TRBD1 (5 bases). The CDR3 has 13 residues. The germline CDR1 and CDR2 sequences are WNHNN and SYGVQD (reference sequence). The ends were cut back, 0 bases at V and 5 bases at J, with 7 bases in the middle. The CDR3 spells CASSESAGTEAFF. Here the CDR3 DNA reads TGCGCCAGCAGTGAGTCCGCAGGGACTGAAGCTTTCTTT.

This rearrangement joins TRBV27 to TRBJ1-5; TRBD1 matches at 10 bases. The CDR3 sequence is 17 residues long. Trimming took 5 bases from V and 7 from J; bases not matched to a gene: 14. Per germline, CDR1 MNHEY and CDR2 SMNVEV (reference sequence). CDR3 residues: CASSLNRDRGLYQPQHF. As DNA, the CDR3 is TGTGCCAGCAGTCTAAACCGGGACAGGGGTTTGTACCAGCCCCAGCATTTT.

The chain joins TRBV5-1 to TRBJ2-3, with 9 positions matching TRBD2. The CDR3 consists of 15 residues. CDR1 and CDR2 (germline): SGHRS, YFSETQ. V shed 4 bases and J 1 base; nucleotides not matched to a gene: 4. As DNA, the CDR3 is TGCGCCAGCAGCATAGCGGGAGTTCGCACAGATACGCAGTATTTT. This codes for CASSIAGVRTDTQYF.

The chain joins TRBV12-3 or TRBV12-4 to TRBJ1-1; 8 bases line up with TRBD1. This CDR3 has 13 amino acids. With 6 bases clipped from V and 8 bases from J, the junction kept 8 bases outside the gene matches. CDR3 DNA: TGTGCCAGCAGACTCACAGGGGGTGTGGAAGCTTTCTTT. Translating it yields CASRLTGGVEAFF.

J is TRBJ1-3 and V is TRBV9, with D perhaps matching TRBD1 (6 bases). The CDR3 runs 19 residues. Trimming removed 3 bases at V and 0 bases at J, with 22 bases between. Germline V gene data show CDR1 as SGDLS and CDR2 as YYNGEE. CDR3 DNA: TGTGCCAGCAGCGACCGGGACAAGGCCCAAAGCAGCTCTGGAAACACCATATATTTT. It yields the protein CASSDRDKAQSSSGNTIYF.